This TCR beta chain was documented in a study of cytomegalovirus exposure and HLA in healthy donors. Overall study results and limits: A few of the chains that were CMV-associated were confirmed in vitro to be specific for CMV antigens.

The donors were members of the validation cohort comprising over a hundred subjects, separate from the roughly 730-subject first cohort. This clone has a single count. Its antigen is still unknown. Per the germline V gene, CDR1 is MNHNS and CDR2 is SASEGT. This CDR3 is built from 18 residues. Trimming removed 4 bases at V and 0 bases at J, with 20 bases between. Sequencing used immunoSEQ multiplex PCR; TCRdb keeps in-frame clones, though not all of them. The sample consists of under 250,000 clones, roughly 87% of them appearing once. This receptor was identified in a man aged 18 to 29 in good health and CMV-seropositive. This rearrangement joins TRBV6-1 to TRBJ2-3, with D perhaps TRBD2 (6 bases). The sample was PBMCs. The CDR3 region is CASSARDSSFTSTDTQYF. The CDR3 bases are TGTGCCAGCAGTGCCCGGGACTCAAGCTTCACTAGCACAGATACGCAGTATTTT.